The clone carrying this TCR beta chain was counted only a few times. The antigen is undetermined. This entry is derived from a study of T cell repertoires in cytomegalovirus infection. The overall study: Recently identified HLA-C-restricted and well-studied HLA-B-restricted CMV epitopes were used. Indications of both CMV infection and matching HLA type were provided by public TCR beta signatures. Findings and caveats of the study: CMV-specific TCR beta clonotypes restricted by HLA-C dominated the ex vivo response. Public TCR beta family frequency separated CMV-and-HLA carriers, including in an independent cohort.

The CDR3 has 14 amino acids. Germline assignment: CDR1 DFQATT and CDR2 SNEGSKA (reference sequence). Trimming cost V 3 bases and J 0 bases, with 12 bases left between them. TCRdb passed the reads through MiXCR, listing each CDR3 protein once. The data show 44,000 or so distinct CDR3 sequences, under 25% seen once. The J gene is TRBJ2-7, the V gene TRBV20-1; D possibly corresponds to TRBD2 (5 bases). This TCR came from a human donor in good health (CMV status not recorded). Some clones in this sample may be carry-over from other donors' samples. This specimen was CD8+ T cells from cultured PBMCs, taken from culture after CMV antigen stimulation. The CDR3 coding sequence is TGCAGTGCTAGGAGGACTGCGGGCTCCTACGAGCAGTACTTC. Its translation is CSARRTAGSYEQYF.